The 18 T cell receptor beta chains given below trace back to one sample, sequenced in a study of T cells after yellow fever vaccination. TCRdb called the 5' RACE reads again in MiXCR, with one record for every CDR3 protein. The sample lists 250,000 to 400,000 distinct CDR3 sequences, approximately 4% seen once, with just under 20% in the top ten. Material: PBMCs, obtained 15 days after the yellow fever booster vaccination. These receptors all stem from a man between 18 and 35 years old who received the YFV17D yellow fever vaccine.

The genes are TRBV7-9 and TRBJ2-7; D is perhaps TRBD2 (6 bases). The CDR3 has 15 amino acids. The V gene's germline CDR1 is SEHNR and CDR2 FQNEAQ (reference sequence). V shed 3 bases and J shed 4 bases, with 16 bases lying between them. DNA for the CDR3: TGTGCCAGCAGCTTCGGAGAGCCGGGGGAGTACGAGCAGTACGTC. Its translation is CASSFGEPGEYEQYV.

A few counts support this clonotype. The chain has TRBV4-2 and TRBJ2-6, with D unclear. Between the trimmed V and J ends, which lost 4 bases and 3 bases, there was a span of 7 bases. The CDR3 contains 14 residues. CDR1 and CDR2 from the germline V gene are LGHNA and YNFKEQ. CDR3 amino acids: CASSPLGGANVLTF. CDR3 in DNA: TGTGCCAGCAGCCCATTGGGTGGGGCCAACGTCCTGACTTTC.

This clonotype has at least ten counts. The CDR3 is CASSARDSYEQYV. The CDR3 coding sequence is TGTGCCAGCAGCGCCAGGGATTCCTACGAGCAGTACGTC. The chain uses TRBV9 and TRBJ2-7; possible D gene TRBD1, 5 bases. CDR1 and CDR2 (germline): SGDLS, YYNGEE. This CDR3 spans 13 amino acids. Trimming removed 3 bases at V and 1 base at J, with 8 bases between.

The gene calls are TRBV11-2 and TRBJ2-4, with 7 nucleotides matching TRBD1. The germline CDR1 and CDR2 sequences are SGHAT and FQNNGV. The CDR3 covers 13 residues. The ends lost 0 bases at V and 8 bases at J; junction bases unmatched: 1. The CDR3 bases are TGTGCCAGCAGCTTAGATCAGGGGGACATTCAGTACTTC. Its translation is CASSLDQGDIQYF.

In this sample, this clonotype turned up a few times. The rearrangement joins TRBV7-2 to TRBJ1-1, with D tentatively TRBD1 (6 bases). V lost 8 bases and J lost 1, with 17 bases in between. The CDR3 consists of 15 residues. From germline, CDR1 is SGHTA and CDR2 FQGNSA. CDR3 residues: CASSRTGRGNTEAFF. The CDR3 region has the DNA TGTGCCAGCTCTCGCACAGGGAGGGGGAACACTGAAGCTTTCTTT.

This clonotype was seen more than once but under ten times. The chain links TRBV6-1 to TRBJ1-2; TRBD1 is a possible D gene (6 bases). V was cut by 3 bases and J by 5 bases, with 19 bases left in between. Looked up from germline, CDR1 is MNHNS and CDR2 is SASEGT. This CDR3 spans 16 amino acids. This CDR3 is CASSDLKWTALYGYTF. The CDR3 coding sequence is TGTGCCAGCAGTGATCTAAAGTGGACAGCTCTTTATGGCTACACCTTC.

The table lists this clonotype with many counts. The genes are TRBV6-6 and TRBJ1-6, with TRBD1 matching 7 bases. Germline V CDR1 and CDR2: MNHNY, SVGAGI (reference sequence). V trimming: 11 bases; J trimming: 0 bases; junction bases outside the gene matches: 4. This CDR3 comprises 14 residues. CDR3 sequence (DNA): TGTGCCGCCAGGGGGGACTCCTATAATTCACCCCTCCACTTT. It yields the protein CAARGDSYNSPLHF.

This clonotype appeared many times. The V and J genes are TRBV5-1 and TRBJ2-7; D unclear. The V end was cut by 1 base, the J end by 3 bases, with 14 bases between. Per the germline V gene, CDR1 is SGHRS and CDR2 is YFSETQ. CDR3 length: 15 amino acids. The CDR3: CASSLSHSYYYEQYF. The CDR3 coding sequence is TGCGCCAGCAGCTTGTCCCACAGTTACTACTACGAGCAGTACTTC.

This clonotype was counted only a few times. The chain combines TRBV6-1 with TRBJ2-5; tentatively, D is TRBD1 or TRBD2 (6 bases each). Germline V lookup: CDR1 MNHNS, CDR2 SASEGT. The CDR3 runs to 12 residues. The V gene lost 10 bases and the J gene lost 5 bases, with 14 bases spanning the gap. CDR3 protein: CATEGGRETQYF. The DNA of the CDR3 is TGTGCCACCGAGGGGGGAAGGGAGACCCAGTACTTC.

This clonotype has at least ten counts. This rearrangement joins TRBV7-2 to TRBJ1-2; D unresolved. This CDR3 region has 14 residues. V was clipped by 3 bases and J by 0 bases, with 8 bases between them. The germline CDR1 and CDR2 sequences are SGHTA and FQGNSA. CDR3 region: CASSLGFPNYGYTF. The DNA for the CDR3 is TGTGCCAGCAGCTTGGGGTTCCCTAACTATGGCTACACCTTC. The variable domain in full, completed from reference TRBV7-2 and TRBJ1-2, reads GAGVSQSPSNKVTEKGKDVELRCDPISGHTALYWYRQSLGQGLEFLIYFQGNSAPDKSGLPSDRFSAERTGGSVSTLTIQRTQQEDSAVYLCASSLGFPNYGYTFGSGTRLTVV.

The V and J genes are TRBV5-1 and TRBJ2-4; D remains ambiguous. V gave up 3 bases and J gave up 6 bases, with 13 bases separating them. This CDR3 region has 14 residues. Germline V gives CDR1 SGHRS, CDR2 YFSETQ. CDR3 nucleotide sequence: TGCGCCAGCAGCTCCGGGCCAGAACCAAACATTCAGTACTTC. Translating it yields CASSSGPEPNIQYF.

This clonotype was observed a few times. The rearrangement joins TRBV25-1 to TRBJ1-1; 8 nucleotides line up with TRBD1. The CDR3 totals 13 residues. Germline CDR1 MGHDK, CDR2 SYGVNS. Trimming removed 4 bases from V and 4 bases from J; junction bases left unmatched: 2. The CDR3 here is CASSVTGGTEAFF. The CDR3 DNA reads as TGTGCCAGCAGTGTTACAGGGGGCACTGAAGCTTTCTTT.

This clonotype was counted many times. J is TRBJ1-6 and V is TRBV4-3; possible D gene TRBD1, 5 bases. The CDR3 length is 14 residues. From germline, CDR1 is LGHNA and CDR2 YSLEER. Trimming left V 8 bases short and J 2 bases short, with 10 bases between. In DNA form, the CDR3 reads TGCGCCAGCTCAGGGAGCCCCTATAATTCACCCCTCCACTTT. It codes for CASSGSPYNSPLHF.

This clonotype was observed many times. CDR3 sequence reads: CASSKLQRTNTEAFF. CDR3 in DNA: TGTGCCAGCAGCAAATTACAGAGAACGAACACTGAAGCTTTCTTT. The chain uses TRBV28 and TRBJ1-1; D gene ambiguous. This CDR3 has 15 residues. The V and J ends lost 6 bases and 1 base respectively, with 15 bases between them. In germline, CDR1 is MDHEN, CDR2 SYDVKM.

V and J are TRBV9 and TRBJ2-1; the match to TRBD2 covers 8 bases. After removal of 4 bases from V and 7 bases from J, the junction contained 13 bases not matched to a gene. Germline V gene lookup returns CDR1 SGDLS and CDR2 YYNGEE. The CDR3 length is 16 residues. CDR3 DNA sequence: TGTGCCAGCAGCCCCAGCGGGGGTTACAAGCTGAATGAGCAGTTCTTC. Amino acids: CASSPSGGYKLNEQFF.

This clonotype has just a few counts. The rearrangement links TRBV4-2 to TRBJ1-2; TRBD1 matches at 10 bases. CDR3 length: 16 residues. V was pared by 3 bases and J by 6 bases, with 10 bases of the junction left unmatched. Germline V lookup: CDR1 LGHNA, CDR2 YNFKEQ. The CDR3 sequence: CASSQKKSGTGDGYTF. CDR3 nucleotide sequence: TGTGCCAGCAGCCAGAAGAAGTCCGGGACAGGGGATGGCTACACCTTC.

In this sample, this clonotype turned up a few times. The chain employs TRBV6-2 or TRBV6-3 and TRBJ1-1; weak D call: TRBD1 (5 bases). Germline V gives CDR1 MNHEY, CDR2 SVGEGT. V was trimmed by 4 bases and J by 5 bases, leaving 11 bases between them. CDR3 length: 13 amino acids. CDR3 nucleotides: TGTGCCAGCAGTTCAGGGACGAGTACTGAAGCTTTCTTT. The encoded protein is CASSSGTSTEAFF.

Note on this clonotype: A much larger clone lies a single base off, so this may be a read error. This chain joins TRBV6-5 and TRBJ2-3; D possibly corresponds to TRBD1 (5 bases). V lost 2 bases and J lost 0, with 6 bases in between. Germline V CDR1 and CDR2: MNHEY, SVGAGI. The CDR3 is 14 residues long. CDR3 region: CASSYGASTDTQYF. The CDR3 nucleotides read TGTGCCAGCAGTTACGGGGCTAGCACAGATACGCAGTATTTT.